This TCR beta chain was observed in a study of blood T cell repertoires in COVID-19. Study context: Italy, Spain and the United States were the sources of the convalescent and acute COVID-19 samples. The cDNA or gDNA used as material had been derived from T cells, B-cell-depleted T cells, or PBMCs.

Per the original methods: Amplifying reference gene primers gave estimates of nucleated cell counts. The data were produced by immunoSEQ multiplex PCR, yet TCRdb's version contains in-frame clones alone and is incomplete. V and J calls plus clone size are reproduced from that table; the DNA served to infer D and trimming. The sample has 350,000 or so clones; approximately 89% are singletons. CDR1 is LNHDA, CDR2 SQIVND, per germline (reference sequence). V dropped 6 bases and J dropped 0 bases, with 3 bases sitting between them. CDR3 length: 12 residues. This chain uses TRBV19 with TRBJ1-5; no clear D gene. The sequenced material came from peripheral blood. The sequence was collected from a woman in her sixties with COVID-19, enrolled during active disease. Here the CDR3 reads CASSFSNQPQHF. Here the CDR3 DNA reads TGTGCCAGTAGCTTTAGCAATCAGCCCCAGCATTTT.